The 10 T cell receptor beta chains below were found in one sample sequenced in a study of graft-versus-host responses after intestinal transplantation. Their cognate antigens are unknown. Clones were read by immunoSEQ multiplex PCR, and TCRdb kept only the in-frame ones, dropping some. The data contain roughly 69,000 clones, 90% of them singletons. The source material was unstimulated CD8+ T cells sorted from spleen or lymph node cells, sampled before transplant. Receptor source: a human donor who was the organ donor for an intestinal transplant.

The chain links TRBV5-4 to TRBJ2-7; D unresolved. The V end was cut by 1 base, the J end by 0 bases, with 5 bases between. This CDR3 has 13 residues. CDR1 and CDR2 (germline): SGHNT, YYREEE (reference sequence). Written as DNA, the CDR3 is TGTGCCAGCAGCTTGTCTCTCTCCTACGAGCAGTACTTC. Amino acids: CASSLSLSYEQYF.

The chain joins TRBV9 to TRBJ2-3; 8 nucleotides align to TRBD2. V was pared by 3 bases and J by 3 bases, with 6 bases of the junction left unmatched. The CDR3 has 15 amino acids. CDR1 and CDR2 from the germline V gene are SGDLS and YYNGEE. This chain's CDR3 is CASSAGLEDTDTQYF. The CDR3 DNA follows: TGTGCCAGCAGCGCGGGACTAGAGGATACAGATACGCAGTATTTT. The complete variable domain, with remaining parts taken from reference TRBV9 and TRBJ2-3, reads DSGVTQTPKHLITATGQRVTLRCSPRSGDLSVYWYQQSLDQGLQFLIQYYNGEERAKGNILERFSAQQFPDLHSELNLSSLELGDSALYFCASSAGLEDTDTQYFGPGTRLTVL.

The gene calls are TRBV5-4 and TRBJ1-5; D may be TRBD1 (5 bases). V was shortened by 4 bases and J by 2 bases, with 7 bases between the two germline ends. CDR3 length: 13 residues. Per the germline V gene, CDR1 is SGHNT and CDR2 is YYREEE (reference sequence). CDR3 DNA: TGTGCCAGCAGCGACAGCGGCAATCAGCCCCAGCATTTT. Its translation: CASSDSGNQPQHF.

The CDR3 nucleotides are TGTGCCAGCAGCGATGGACTAGCGGGTTATTTCGGGGAGCTGTTTTTT. As protein: CASSDGLAGYFGELFF. The chain joins TRBV27 to TRBJ2-2; 11 nucleotides align to TRBD2. The germline V gene encodes CDR1 MNHEY and CDR2 SMNVEV (reference sequence). This CDR3 contains 16 residues. Trimming removed 6 bases from V and 7 bases from J; junction bases left unmatched: 10.

The genes are TRBV27 and TRBJ2-5, with 10 bases aligning to TRBD1. The CDR3 length is 18 residues. Trimming cost V 6 bases and J 4 bases; bases outside gene matches: 17. Per germline, CDR1 MNHEY and CDR2 SMNVEV (reference sequence). The CDR3 nucleotides are TGTGCCAGCAGCCGGGGACAGGGGAGGTTTGAGCTTGGAGAGACCCAGTACTTC. This codes for CASSRGQGRFELGETQYF.

J is TRBJ2-3 and V is TRBV19; TRBD2 agrees at 12 bases. The CDR3 is made up of 15 amino acids. Per the germline V gene, CDR1 is LNHDA and CDR2 is SQIVND (reference sequence). V shed 2 bases and J 4 bases; nucleotides not matched to a gene: 1. The chain's CDR3 is CASSILAGGPDTQYF. The CDR3 DNA sequence: TGTGCCAGTAGTATACTAGCGGGAGGGCCAGATACGCAGTATTTT.

The V gene is TRBV7-9, the J gene TRBJ2-1; D not certain. CDR1 and CDR2 from the germline V gene are SEHNR and FQNEAQ (reference sequence). The V gene lost 2 bases and the J gene lost 4 bases, with 3 bases spanning the gap. The CDR3 contains 12 residues. CDR3 DNA sequence: TGTGCCAGCAGCTTAACATACAATGAGCAGTTCTTC. Its protein product is CASSLTYNEQFF.

The chain combines TRBV7-2 with TRBJ2-5; 10 positions agree with TRBD2. CDR3 length equals 16 residues. V shed 3 bases and J 1 base; nucleotides not matched to a gene: 5. The germline V gene has CDR1 SGHTA and CDR2 FQGNSA. The CDR3 sequence is CASSLPSGGVQETQYF. In nucleotides, the CDR3 is TGTGCCAGCAGCTTGCCTAGCGGGGGTGTCCAAGAGACCCAGTACTTC. The full variable domain, rest sourced from reference TRBV7-2 and TRBJ2-5, is GAGVSQSPSNKVTEKGKDVELRCDPISGHTALYWYRQSLGQGLEFLIYFQGNSAPDKSGLPSDRFSAERTGGSVSTLTIQRTQQEDSAVYLCASSLPSGGVQETQYFGPGTRLLVL.

This rearrangement joins TRBV29-1 to TRBJ2-1; 10 bases match TRBD2. V shed 3 bases, J shed 7 bases, and the junction held 3 bases outside the gene matches. There are 13 residues in the CDR3. From germline, CDR1 is SQVTM and CDR2 ANQGSEA. The CDR3: CSVDSGRANEQFF. The CDR3 nucleotides are TGCAGCGTTGACAGCGGGAGGGCGAATGAGCAGTTCTTC.

The chain employs TRBV7-8 and TRBJ2-7, with a weak D call TRBD2 (5 bases). Trimming removed 5 bases at V and 0 bases at J, with 26 bases between. CDR1 is SGHVS, CDR2 FQNEAQ, per germline. CDR3 size: 19 residues. The CDR3, as DNA: TGTGCCAGCAGCGCCAGCGGTACGGTGGTTAGCGCGCCCTCCTACGAGCAGTACTTC. Protein: CASSASGTVVSAPSYEQYF.